This T cell receptor beta chain is drawn from a study of cytomegalovirus exposure and HLA in healthy donors. The PCR was carried out with 60 Vbeta primers and 13 Jbeta primers. Using immunoSEQ multiplex PCR, the repertoire was profiled, and TCRdb retains in-frame clones only, with some absent. The data show approximately 170,000 clones, roughly 88% seen once. Germline V gene lookup returns CDR1 SGDLS and CDR2 YYNGEE. The CDR3 totals 17 residues. V dropped 0 bases and J dropped 2; count of bases not matched to a gene: 9. To note about this clone: Its specificity is unknown.

Broader study findings: Links to common viral pathogens appeared, in a later analysis, for several of the most significant clusters.

Sequencing was carried out using PBMCs. The TCR was taken from a boy aged 2 to 10 in good health and CMV-seronegative. The chain employs TRBV9 and TRBJ2-3, with 7 positions matching TRBD1. The chain's CDR3 is CASSVGGPGQLTDTQYF. CDR3 sequence (DNA): TGTGCCAGCAGCGTAGGAGGGCCGGGACAGCTCACAGATACGCAGTATTTT.